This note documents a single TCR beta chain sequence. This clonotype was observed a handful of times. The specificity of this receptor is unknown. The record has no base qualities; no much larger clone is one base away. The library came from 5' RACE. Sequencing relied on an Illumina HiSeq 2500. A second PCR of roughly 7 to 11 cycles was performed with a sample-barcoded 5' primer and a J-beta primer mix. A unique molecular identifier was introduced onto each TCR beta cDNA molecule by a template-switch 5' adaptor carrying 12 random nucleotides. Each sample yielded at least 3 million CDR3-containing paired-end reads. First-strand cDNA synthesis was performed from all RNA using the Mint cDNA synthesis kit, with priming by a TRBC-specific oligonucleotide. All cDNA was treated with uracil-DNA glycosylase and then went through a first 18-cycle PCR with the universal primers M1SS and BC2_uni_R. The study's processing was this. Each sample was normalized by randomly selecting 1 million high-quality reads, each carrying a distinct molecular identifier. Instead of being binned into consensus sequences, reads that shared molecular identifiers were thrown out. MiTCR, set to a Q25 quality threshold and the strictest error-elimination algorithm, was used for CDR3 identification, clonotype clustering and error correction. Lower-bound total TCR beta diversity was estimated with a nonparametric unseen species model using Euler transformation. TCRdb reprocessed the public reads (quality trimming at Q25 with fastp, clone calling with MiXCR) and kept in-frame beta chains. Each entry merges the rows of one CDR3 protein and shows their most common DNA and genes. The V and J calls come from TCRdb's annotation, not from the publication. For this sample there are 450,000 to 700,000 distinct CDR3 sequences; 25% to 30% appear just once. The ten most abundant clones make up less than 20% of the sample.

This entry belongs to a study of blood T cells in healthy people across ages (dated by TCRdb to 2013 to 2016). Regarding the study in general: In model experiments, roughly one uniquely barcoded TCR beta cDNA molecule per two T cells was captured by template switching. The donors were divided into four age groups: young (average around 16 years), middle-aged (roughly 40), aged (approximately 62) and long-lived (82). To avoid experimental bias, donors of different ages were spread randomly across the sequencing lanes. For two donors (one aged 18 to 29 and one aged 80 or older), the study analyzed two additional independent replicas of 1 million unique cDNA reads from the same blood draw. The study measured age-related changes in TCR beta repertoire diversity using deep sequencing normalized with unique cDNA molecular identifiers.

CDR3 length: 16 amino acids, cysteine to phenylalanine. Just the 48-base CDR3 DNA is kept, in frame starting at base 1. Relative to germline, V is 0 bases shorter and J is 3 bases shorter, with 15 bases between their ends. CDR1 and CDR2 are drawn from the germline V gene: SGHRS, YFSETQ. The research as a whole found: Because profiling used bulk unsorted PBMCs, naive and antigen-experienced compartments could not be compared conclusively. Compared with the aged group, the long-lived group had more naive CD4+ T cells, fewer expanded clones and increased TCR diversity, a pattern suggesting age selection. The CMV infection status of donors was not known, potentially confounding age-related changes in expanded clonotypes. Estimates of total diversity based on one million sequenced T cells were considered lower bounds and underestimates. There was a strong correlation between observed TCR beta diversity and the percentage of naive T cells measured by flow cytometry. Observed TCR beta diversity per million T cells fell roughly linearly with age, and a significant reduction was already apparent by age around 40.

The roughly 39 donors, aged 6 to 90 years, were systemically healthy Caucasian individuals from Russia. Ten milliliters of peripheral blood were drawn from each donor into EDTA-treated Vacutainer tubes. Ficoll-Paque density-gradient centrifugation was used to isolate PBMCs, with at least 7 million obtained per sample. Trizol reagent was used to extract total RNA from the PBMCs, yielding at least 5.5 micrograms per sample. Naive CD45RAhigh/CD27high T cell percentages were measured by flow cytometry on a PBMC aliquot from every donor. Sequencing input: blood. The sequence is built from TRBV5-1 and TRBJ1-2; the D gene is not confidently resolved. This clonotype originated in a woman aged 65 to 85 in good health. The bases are TGCGCCAGCAGCTTGGGTTTTCTGGGAGGTGACTATGGCTACACCTTC. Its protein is CASSLGFLGGDYGYTF.